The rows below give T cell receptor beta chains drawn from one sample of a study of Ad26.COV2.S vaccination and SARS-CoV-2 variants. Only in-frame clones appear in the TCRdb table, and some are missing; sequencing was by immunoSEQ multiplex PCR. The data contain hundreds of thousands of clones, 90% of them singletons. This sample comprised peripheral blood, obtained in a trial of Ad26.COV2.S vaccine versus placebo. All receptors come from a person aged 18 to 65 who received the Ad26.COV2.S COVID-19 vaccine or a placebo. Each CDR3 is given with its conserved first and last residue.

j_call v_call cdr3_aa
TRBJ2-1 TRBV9 CASSPTSGMNEQFF
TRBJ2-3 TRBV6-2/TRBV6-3 CASSYQLAGDPTDTQYF
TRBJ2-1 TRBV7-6 CASSLVGGSNEQFF
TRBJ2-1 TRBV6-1 CASSAGLAGGTYNEQFF
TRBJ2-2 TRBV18 CASSPVAAVNTGELFF
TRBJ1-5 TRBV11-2 CASSLGTANQPQHF
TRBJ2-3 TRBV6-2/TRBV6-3 CASSLGLAGPTDTQYF
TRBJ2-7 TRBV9 CASSARTGAGEAEQYF
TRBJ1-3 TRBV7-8 CASSSGRDAGNTIYF
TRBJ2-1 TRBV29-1 CSVQQTSGSAEQFF
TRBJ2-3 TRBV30 CAWSVLAGGDTQYF
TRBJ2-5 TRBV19 CASSIDRAYQETQYF
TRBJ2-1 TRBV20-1 CSASFNEQFF
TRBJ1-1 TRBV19 CASSTLRQVNTEAFF
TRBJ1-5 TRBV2 CASKASRNQPQHF
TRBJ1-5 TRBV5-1 CASSLDGSNQPQHF
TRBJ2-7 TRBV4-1 CASSQEITSGSGEQYF
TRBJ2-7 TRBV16 CASSLGPSSYEQYF
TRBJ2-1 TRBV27 CASSSEPPWAGRAYNEQFF
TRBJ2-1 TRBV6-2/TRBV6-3 CASSLYGAGVGNEQFF
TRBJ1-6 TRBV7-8 CASSSGGRGGSPLHF
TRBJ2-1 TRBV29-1 CSVEFVSRYNEQFF
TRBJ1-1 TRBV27 CASSGTDERTEAFF
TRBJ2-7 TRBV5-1 CASSPGTGDYEQYF
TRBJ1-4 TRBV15 CATSRDQRTEKLFF
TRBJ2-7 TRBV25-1 CASGGQGAGEQYF
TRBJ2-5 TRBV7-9 CASSLVEEQGETQYF
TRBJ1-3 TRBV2 CASRRPSSGNTIYF
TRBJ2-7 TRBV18 CASSTRSGRVYEQYF
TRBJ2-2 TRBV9 CASSVVGSGTGELFF
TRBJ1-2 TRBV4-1 CASSQAGRVDYGYTF
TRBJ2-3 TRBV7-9 CASSPESAYTQYF
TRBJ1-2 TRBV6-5 CASSSDRIPNYGYTF
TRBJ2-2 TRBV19 CASSQPSGLGTGELFF
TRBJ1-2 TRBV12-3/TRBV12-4 CASSPLGGGGYTF
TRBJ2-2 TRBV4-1 CASSQESLNTGELFF